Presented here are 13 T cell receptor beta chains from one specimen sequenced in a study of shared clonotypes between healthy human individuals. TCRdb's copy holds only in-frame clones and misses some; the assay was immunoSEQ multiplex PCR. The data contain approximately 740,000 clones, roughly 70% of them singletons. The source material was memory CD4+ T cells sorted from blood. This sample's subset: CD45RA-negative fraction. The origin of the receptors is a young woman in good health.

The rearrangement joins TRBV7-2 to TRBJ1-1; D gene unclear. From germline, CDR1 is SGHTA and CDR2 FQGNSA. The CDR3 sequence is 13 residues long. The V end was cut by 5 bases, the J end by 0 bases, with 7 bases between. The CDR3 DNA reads TGTGCCAGCAGCGCACAGATGAACACTGAAGCTTTCTTT. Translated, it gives CASSAQMNTEAFF. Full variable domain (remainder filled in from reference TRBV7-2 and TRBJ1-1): GAGVSQSPSNKVTEKGKDVELRCDPISGHTALYWYRQSLGQGLEFLIYFQGNSAPDKSGLPSDRFSAERTGGSVSTLTIQRTQQEDSAVYLCASSAQMNTEAFFGQGTRLTVV.

CDR3 in DNA: TGCGCCAGCAGCCAAGTTGCCAGGGAAAATGAGCAGTTCTTC. Protein sequence: CASSQVARENEQFF. The chain recombines TRBV4-1 with TRBJ2-1; weak D call: TRBD1 (5 bases). Germline V gene lookup returns CDR1 MGHRA and CDR2 YSYEKL. With 1 base removed from V and 7 bases from J, the gap between germline ends came to 11 bases. This CDR3 spans 14 amino acids.

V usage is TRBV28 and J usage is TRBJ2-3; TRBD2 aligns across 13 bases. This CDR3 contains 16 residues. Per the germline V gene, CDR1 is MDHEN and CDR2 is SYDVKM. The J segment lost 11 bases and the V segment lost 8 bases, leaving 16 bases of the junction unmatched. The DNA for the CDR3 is TGTGCCAGCGCCCCTCCGGGACTAGCGGGGCCCCATGAGCAGTATTTT. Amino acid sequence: CASAPPGLAGPHEQYF.

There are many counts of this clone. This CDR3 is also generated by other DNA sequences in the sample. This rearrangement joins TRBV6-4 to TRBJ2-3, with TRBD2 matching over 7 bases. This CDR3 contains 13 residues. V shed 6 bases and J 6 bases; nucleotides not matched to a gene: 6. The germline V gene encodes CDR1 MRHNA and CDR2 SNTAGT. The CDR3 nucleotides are TGTGCCAGCAGCCTAAGCGGGACGGATACGCAGTATTTT. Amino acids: CASSLSGTDTQYF.

The CDR3 spells CASSLGVGNQPQHF. For the CDR3, the DNA is TGCGCCAGCAGCTTGGGAGTTGGCAATCAGCCCCAGCATTTT. This chain uses TRBV5-1 with TRBJ1-5, with no clear D. V lost 0 bases to trimming and J lost 2 bases, with 6 bases between them. Looked up from germline, CDR1 is SGHRS and CDR2 is YFSETQ. The CDR3 is made up of 14 amino acids.

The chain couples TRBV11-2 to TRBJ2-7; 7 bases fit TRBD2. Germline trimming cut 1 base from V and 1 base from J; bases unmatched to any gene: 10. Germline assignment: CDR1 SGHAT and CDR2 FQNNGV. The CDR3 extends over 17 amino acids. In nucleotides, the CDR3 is TGTGCCAGCAGCTTAGTGGGAGGGACGGGTAGGTCCTACGAGCAGTACTTC. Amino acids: CASSLVGGTGRSYEQYF.

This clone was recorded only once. The CDR3: CASSSTSSPYEQYF. CDR3 DNA sequence: TGTGCCAGCAGCTCAACTAGTTCCCCCTACGAGCAGTACTTC. J is TRBJ2-7 and V is TRBV9; D perhaps matches TRBD2 (5 bases). The germline gives CDR1 SGDLS, CDR2 YYNGEE. CDR3 size: 14 residues. With 4 bases removed from V and 2 bases from J, the gap between germline ends came to 13 bases.

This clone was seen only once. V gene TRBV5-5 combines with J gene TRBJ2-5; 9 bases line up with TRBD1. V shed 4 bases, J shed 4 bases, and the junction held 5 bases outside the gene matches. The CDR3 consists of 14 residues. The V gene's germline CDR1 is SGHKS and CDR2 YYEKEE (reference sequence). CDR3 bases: TGTGCCAGCAGCGGACAGGGGCGGTCAGAGACCCAGTACTTC. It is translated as CASSGQGRSETQYF.

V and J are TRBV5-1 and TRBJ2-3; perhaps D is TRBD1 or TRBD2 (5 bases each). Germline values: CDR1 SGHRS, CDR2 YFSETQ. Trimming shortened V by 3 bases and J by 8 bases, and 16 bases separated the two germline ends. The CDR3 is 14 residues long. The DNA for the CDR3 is TGCGCCAGCAGCTGGGACCGGAGCTTGGGTACGCAGTATTTT. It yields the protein CASSWDRSLGTQYF. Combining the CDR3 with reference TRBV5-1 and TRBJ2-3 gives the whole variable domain KAGVTQTPRYLIKTRGQQVTLSCSPISGHRSVSWYQQTPGQGLQFLFEYFSETQRNKGNFPGRFSGRQFSNSRSEMNVSTLELGDSALYLCASSWDRSLGTQYFGPGTRLTVL.

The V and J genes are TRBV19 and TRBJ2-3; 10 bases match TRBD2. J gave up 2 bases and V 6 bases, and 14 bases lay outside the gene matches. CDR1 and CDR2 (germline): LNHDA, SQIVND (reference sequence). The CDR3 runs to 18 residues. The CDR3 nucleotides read TGTGCCAGTAGCCAACCACGCCTAGCGGGGGCCCTCACAGATACGCAGTATTTT. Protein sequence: CASSQPRLAGALTDTQYF.

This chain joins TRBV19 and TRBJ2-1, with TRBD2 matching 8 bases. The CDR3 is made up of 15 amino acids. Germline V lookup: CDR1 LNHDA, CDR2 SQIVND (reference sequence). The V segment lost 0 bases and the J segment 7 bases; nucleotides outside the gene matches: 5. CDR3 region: CASSIEGSGINEQFF. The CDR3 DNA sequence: TGTGCCAGTAGTATAGAGGGTAGCGGGATAAATGAGCAGTTCTTC.

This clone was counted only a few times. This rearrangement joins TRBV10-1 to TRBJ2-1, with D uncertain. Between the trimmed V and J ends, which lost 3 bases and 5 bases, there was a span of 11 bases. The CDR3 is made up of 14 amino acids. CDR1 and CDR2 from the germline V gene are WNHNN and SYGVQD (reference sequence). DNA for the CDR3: TGCGCCAGCAGTGATGTCCCCCCAGACAATGAGCAGTTCTTC. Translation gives CASSDVPPDNEQFF.

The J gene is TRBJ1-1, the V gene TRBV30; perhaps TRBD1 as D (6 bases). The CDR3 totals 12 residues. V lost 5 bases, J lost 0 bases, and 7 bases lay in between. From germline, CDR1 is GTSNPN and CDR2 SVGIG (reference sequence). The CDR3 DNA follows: TGTGCCTGGGACAGGTTGAACACTGAAGCTTTCTTT. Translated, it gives CAWDRLNTEAFF.